A single sample is the source of the 21 T cell receptor beta chains below, sequenced in a study of beta chain features in type 1 diabetes. Study-level findings and limits: TCRB CDR3 length was moderately but significantly reduced in all four CD4+ subsets of Type 1 diabetes patients.

The antigens of these receptors remain unknown. Isolated RNA was reverse transcribed in full, so expressed TCRB transcripts were sequenced. Clones were sequenced by immunoSEQ multiplex PCR, and TCRdb holds only the in-frame ones, with some missing. There are approximately 250,000 clones in the sample; roughly 17% occur only once, and more than 0.075% lies in the top ten. Material: naive CD4+ T cells from blood. Receptors originate from a man aged 30-40 years with type 1 diabetes.

This sequence joins TRBV15 and TRBJ1-3; D is uncertain. The length of the CDR3 is 16 residues. Germline assignment: CDR1 LNHNV and CDR2 YYDKDF (reference sequence). The ends were cut back, 1 base at V and 0 bases at J, with 10 bases in the middle. CDR3 residues: CATSRAPTFSGNTIYF. CDR3 bases: TGTGCCACCAGCAGAGCCCCCACCTTCTCTGGAAACACCATATATTTT.

V and J are TRBV29-1 and TRBJ2-7, with a possible D match to TRBD2 (6 bases). The germline V and J ends were trimmed by 7 bases and 2 bases, with 12 bases remaining between them. Germline-derived CDR1 and CDR2 are SQVTM and ANQGSEA. This CDR3 has 12 amino acids. DNA for the CDR3: TGCAGCGCCACCGGAGGGGCCTACGAGCAGTACTTC. It is translated as CSATGGAYEQYF.

V is TRBV7-9 and J is TRBJ2-1, with D hard to call. V gave up 5 bases and J gave up 7 bases, with 6 bases separating them. The CDR3 is 11 amino acids. Germline V gene data show CDR1 as SEHNR and CDR2 as FQNEAQ (reference sequence). CDR3 coding DNA: TGTGCCAGCAGCCCATTTAATGAGCAGTTCTTC. It yields the protein CASSPFNEQFF.

This rearrangement joins TRBV29-1 to TRBJ2-5; D is undetermined. The CDR3 has 12 residues. Germline V gene data show CDR1 as SQVTM and CDR2 as ANQGSEA. The V gene lost 4 bases and the J gene lost 5 bases, with 11 bases spanning the gap. For the CDR3, the DNA is TGCAGCGTTGGACCCGGAGATGAGACCCAGTACTTC. Amino acids: CSVGPGDETQYF. The entire variable domain, with the rest obtained from reference TRBV29-1 and TRBJ2-5, is as follows: SAVISQKPSRDICQRGTSLTIQCQVDSQVTMMFWYRQQPGQSLTLIATANQGSEATYESGFVIDKFPISRPNLTFSTLTVSNMSPEDSSIYLCSVGPGDETQYFGPGTRLLVL.

The chain couples TRBV5-1 to TRBJ2-3; D ambiguous. CDR3 length: 15 amino acids. Germline V CDR1 and CDR2: SGHRS, YFSETQ. The V end was cut by 3 bases, the J end by 0 bases, with 11 bases between. This chain's CDR3 is CASSSDGSSTDTQYF. The CDR3 DNA sequence: TGCGCCAGCAGCTCGGACGGTTCTAGCACAGATACGCAGTATTTT.

There are a few counts of this clone. The J gene is TRBJ1-2, the V gene TRBV2, with D hard to call. V was shortened by 3 bases and J by 5 bases, with 13 bases between the two germline ends. The V gene's germline CDR1 is SNHLY and CDR2 FYNNEI. This CDR3 spans 14 amino acids. CDR3 nucleotides: TGTGCCAGCAGTGAGGCAGGACGGCTATATGGCTACACCTTC. It translates to CASSEAGRLYGYTF.

This clone turned up a few times. V gene TRBV5-1 combines with J gene TRBJ2-1; 7 bases line up with TRBD2. CDR1 is SGHRS, CDR2 YFSETQ, per germline. V lost 2 bases to trimming and J lost 5 bases; unmatched junction nucleotides: 1. The CDR3 extends over 13 amino acids. The CDR3: CASSLGLDNEQFF. The DNA for the CDR3 is TGCGCCAGCAGCTTAGGACTAGACAATGAGCAGTTCTTC.

The chain is built from TRBV19 and TRBJ2-3, with no clear D. V lost 5 bases to trimming and J lost 1 base, with 7 bases between them. This CDR3 spans 13 amino acids. Germline V gene lookup returns CDR1 LNHDA and CDR2 SQIVND (reference sequence). The CDR3 region is CASSWLGTDTQYF. The CDR3 bases are TGTGCCAGTAGTTGGCTCGGCACAGATACGCAGTATTTT.

This clone came up a few times. The chain's CDR3 is CASSKELAQETQYF. CDR3 DNA sequence: TGTGCCAGCAGCAAAGAACTAGCTCAAGAGACCCAGTACTTC. The chain is built from TRBV5-4 and TRBJ2-5, with a tentative D call TRBD2 (6 bases). Germline-derived CDR1 and CDR2 are SGHNT and YYREEE (reference sequence). The CDR3 loop spans 14 amino acids. Between the trimmed V and J ends, which lost 4 bases and 2 bases, there was a span of 12 bases.

A few counts support this clone. The chain is built from TRBV30 and TRBJ2-2; D perhaps matches TRBD2 (6 bases). V was trimmed by 0 bases and J by 7 bases, leaving 18 bases between them. CDR3 length: 16 residues. The germline V gene encodes CDR1 GTSNPN and CDR2 SVGIG (reference sequence). CDR3 sequence: CAWSVGGVLLSGELFF. The CDR3 DNA reads TGTGCCTGGAGTGTAGGAGGGGTACTTTTGAGCGGGGAGCTGTTTTTT.

This rearrangement joins TRBV5-1 to TRBJ2-3; D could derive from TRBD1 or TRBD2 (5 bases each). Germline CDR1 is SGHRS and CDR2 is YFSETQ. The germline V and J ends were trimmed by 1 base and 1 base, with 10 bases remaining between them. This CDR3 has 15 residues. CDR3 in DNA: TGCGCCAGCAGCTTGTATCAGGGAGGCACAGATACGCAGTATTTT. This codes for CASSLYQGGTDTQYF.

The V gene is TRBV4-3, the J gene TRBJ2-1; tentatively, D is TRBD2 (6 bases). Trimming cost V 1 base and J 5 bases, with 15 bases left between them. The CDR3 contains 16 residues. The germline CDR1 and CDR2 sequences are LGHNA and YSLEER. This CDR3 is CASSQGEASRNNEQFF. CDR3 bases: TGCGCCAGCAGCCAAGGGGAGGCTAGCCGAAACAATGAGCAGTTCTTC.

The rearrangement links TRBV9 to TRBJ2-2, with D perhaps being TRBD1 or TRBD2 (5 bases each). The ends were cut back, 0 bases at V and 4 bases at J, with 10 bases in the middle. This CDR3 is built from 15 residues. Germline assignment: CDR1 SGDLS and CDR2 YYNGEE. For the CDR3, the DNA is TGTGCCAGCAGCGTAGTAGCTGGGGGCACCGGGGAGCTGTTTTTT. This gives the protein CASSVVAGGTGELFF. Full variable domain (remainder filled in from reference TRBV9 and TRBJ2-2): DSGVTQTPKHLITATGQRVTLRCSPRSGDLSVYWYQQSLDQGLQFLIQYYNGEERAKGNILERFSAQQFPDLHSELNLSSLELGDSALYFCASSVVAGGTGELFFGEGSRLTVL.

This chain joins TRBV4-2 and TRBJ2-1; D might be TRBD2 (6 bases). V was pared by 1 base and J by 5 bases, with 18 bases between. CDR1 and CDR2 (germline): LGHNA, YNFKEQ. The CDR3 is made up of 17 amino acids. The CDR3 here is CASSQGVSGRGNNEQFF. The CDR3, as DNA: TGTGCCAGCAGCCAAGGAGTCAGCGGGCGAGGAAACAATGAGCAGTTCTTC.

The chain employs TRBV7-6 and TRBJ2-5; D not certain. The V end was cut by 6 bases, the J end by 8 bases, with 10 bases between. CDR1 and CDR2 (germline): SGHVS, FNYEAQ. CDR3 length: 11 amino acids. CDR3 DNA sequence: TGTGCCAGCAGACACGAGGATACCCAGTACTTC. Its protein product is CASRHEDTQYF.

Notes on this clone: The junction differs from germline at one of its ends, possibly a read error. V usage is TRBV29-1 and J usage is TRBJ2-6, with D perhaps assigned TRBD1 or TRBD2 (6 bases each). The CDR3 totals 14 residues. Germline CDR1 reads SQVTM; CDR2 reads ANQGSEA. In DNA, the CDR3 is TGCAGCGTCGAAGGGGGGTATGGGGCCAACGTCCTGACTTTC. Protein product: CSVEGGYGANVLTF. The complete variable domain, with remaining parts taken from reference TRBV29-1 and TRBJ2-6, reads SAVISQKPSRDICQRGTSLTIQCQVDSQVTMMFWYRQQPGQSLTLIATANQGSEATYESGFVIDKFPISRPNLTFSTLTVSNMSPEDSSIYLCSVEGGYGANVLTFGAGSRLTVL.

This clone was detected a few times. This chain joins TRBV19 and TRBJ2-3; possible D gene TRBD1, 5 bases. CDR3 size: 13 residues. From germline, CDR1 is LNHDA and CDR2 SQIVND (reference sequence). V lost 6 bases, J lost 5 bases, and 12 bases lay in between. Here the CDR3 DNA reads TGTGCCAGTAGACAGGCGTATGGAGATACGCAGTATTTT. This encodes CASRQAYGDTQYF.

V gene TRBV28 combines with J gene TRBJ2-1; no clear D gene. Per germline, CDR1 MDHEN and CDR2 SYDVKM. V lost 6 bases and J 14 bases, leaving 20 bases between the germline ends. CDR3 size: 13 residues. In nucleotides, the CDR3 is TGTGCCAGCAGCGATCCCCAGCCTCGTGGTGAGTTCTTC. Its protein product is CASSDPQPRGEFF. Filled out from reference TRBV28 and TRBJ2-1, the complete variable domain reads DVKVTQSSRYLVKRTGEKVFLECVQDMDHENMFWYRQDPGLGLRLIYFSYDVKMKEKGDIPEGYSVSREKKERFSLILESASTNQTSMYLCASSDPQPRGEFFGPGTRLTVL.

The chain carries TRBV28 and TRBJ2-5; D ambiguous. The CDR3 extends over 16 amino acids. V dropped 2 bases and J dropped 2 bases, with 15 bases sitting between them. CDR1 and CDR2 from the germline V gene are MDHEN and SYDVKM. The CDR3 loop is CASSLVMVKEQETQYF. The CDR3 DNA reads as TGTGCCAGCAGTTTAGTCATGGTTAAGGAGCAAGAGACCCAGTACTTC.

This sequence joins TRBV29-1 and TRBJ1-4, with 7 bases identical to TRBD1. The CDR3 sequence is 14 residues long. Germline V CDR1 and CDR2: SQVTM, ANQGSEA. V gave up 7 bases and J gave up 8 bases; unmatched junction bases: 13. As DNA, the CDR3 is TGCAGCGCCACAGGGGAGGGGGCACGGGAAAAACTGTTTTTT. Its translation is CSATGEGAREKLFF.

This clone was seen a handful of times. The chain couples TRBV9 to TRBJ2-1; D uncertain. The length of the CDR3 is 14 residues. Germline V CDR1 and CDR2: SGDLS, YYNGEE. V was clipped by 2 bases and J by 2 bases, with 8 bases between them. This CDR3 is CASSVSSTYNEQFF. The CDR3 DNA sequence: TGTGCCAGCAGCGTGAGCAGTACCTACAATGAGCAGTTCTTC.